This T cell receptor beta chain stems from a study of early T cells in non-severe SARS-CoV-2 infection. Background on the study: Chains were unpaired, as sequencing was done on bulk RNA from unsorted whole blood.

The CDR3 runs to 18 residues. Trimming at V came to 0 bases and at J to 4 bases, leaving 12 bases not matched to a gene. Germline lookup yields CDR1 SGHVT and CDR2 SQSDAQ. Overall study results and limits: The VDJdb matching leaned toward anti-spike CD8 responses and overlooked private and CD4 specificities.

This clonotype was recorded at least ten times. Its antigen remains unknown. The TCR library protocol was used to attach unique molecular identifiers. These identifiers were attached to individual cDNA molecules. Each CDR3 protein gets one entry after TCRdb re-called the 5' RACE reads with MiXCR. The sample holds about 80,000 distinct CDR3 sequences, 12% seen once. This TCR was sampled from an adult who was a healthcare worker with PCR-confirmed SARS-CoV-2 infection or an uninfected control (not recorded which). The sample comprised whole blood. The V gene is TRBV7-4, the J gene TRBJ2-5; 9 positions agree with TRBD2. The DNA of the CDR3 is TGTGCCAGCAGCTTAGCGAGGGCGGGAGGGCGACGAGGAGAGACCCAGTACTTC. Its translation is CASSLARAGGRRGETQYF. Filled out from reference TRBV7-4 and TRBJ2-5, the complete variable domain reads GAGVSQSPRYKVAKRGRDVALRCDSISGHVTLYWYRQTLGQGSEVLTYSQSDAQRDKSGRPSGRFSAERPERSVSTLKIQRTEQGDSAVYLCASSLARAGGRRGETQYFGPGTRLLVL.